One sample yielded the 28 T cell receptor beta chains listed below, sequenced in a study of HIV-infected patients and healthy controls (dated by TCRdb to between 2012 and 2015). The library was built by means of 5' RACE. Sequencing was carried out with an Illumina MiSeq. Using SuperScript III with primers targeting the alpha and beta constant regions, around 530 ng of RNA was reverse transcribed. Separate alpha and beta chain libraries were generated by chain-specific third strand synthesis with multiplexing indices. In TCRdb, the public reads were trimmed at Q25 with fastp and aligned with MiXCR, with productive beta chains retained. All rows with the same CDR3 protein become a single entry with the most common DNA and genes. The sample yields 11,000 or so distinct CDR3 sequences; 5% to 6.5% were counted once. The top ten hold under 3.5% of the sample. Whole blood was used without fractionating the cells, so the repertoire represented all peripheral T cells without sorting.

The specimen sequenced was blood. All receptors come from an adult in good health.

This clonotype was counted ten times or more. The chain couples TRBV4-2 to TRBJ2-3, with 8 bases fitting TRBD2. The germline gives CDR1 LGHNA, CDR2 YNFKEQ. The CDR3 extends over 15 amino acids. J gave up 1 base and V 0 bases, and 0 bases lay outside the gene matches. CDR3 loop: CASSQELAGTDTQYF. CDR3 DNA sequence: TGTGCCAGCAGCCAAGAACTAGCGGGCACAGATACGCAGTATTTT.

There are many counts of this clonotype. The chain combines TRBV29-1 with TRBJ2-2; no clear D. The germline V gene encodes CDR1 SQVTM and CDR2 ANQGSEA. Trimming shortened V by 3 bases and J by 5 bases, and 10 bases separated the two germline ends. The CDR3 extends over 13 amino acids. In DNA form, the CDR3 reads TGCAGCGTTGAGCCGTGGCCTACCGGGGAGCTGTTTTTT. As protein: CSVEPWPTGELFF.

In this sample, this clonotype is medium-sized. The chain carries TRBV20-1 and TRBJ1-1; TRBD1 is a possible D gene (6 bases). This CDR3 has 12 residues. The germline gives CDR1 DFQATT, CDR2 SNEGSKA (reference sequence). Between the trimmed V and J ends, which lost 7 bases and 6 bases, there was a span of 15 bases. The CDR3 coding sequence is TGCAGTGGTCAGCAGGGGAATTCTGAAGCTTTCTTT. Residues: CSGQQGNSEAFF.

This clonotype was counted many times. The chain carries TRBV7-9 and TRBJ1-1, with 8 bases fitting TRBD1. V gave up 6 bases and J gave up 4 bases; unmatched junction bases: 4. The V gene's germline CDR1 is SEHNR and CDR2 FQNEAQ (reference sequence). CDR3 size: 13 residues. The CDR3 is CASSNRGGTEAFF. In nucleotides, the CDR3 is TGTGCCAGCAGTAACAGGGGGGGCACTGAAGCTTTCTTT.

By frequency in the sample, this clonotype is medium-sized. The chain recombines TRBV24-1 with TRBJ2-3, with 8 bases aligning to TRBD1. Germline V gene data show CDR1 as KGHDR and CDR2 as SFDVKD. V trimming: 4 bases; J trimming: 2 bases; junction bases outside the gene matches: 4. CDR3 length: 15 amino acids. The CDR3 DNA reads TGTGCCACCAGTGAGGGACAGGACCACACAGATACGCAGTATTTT. Its translation: CATSEGQDHTDTQYF.

This clonotype was detected many times. The chain couples TRBV11-2 to TRBJ1-6; no clear D gene. CDR1 and CDR2 (germline): SGHAT, FQNNGV. Trimming removed 3 bases at V and 8 bases at J, with 5 bases between. The length of the CDR3 is 12 residues. CDR3 sequence: CASSFYDSPLHF. The CDR3 DNA sequence: TGTGCCAGCAGCTTTTACGATTCACCCCTCCACTTT.

This clonotype occurred once. The gene calls are TRBV6-5 and TRBJ2-3; 7 bases fit TRBD2. Germline assignment: CDR1 MNHEY and CDR2 SVGAGI. Trimming removed 8 bases from V and 2 bases from J; junction bases left unmatched: 13. The length of the CDR3 is 16 residues. The CDR3 loop reads CASSGSAGVLTDTQYF. The DNA for the CDR3 is TGTGCCAGCTCCGGGAGTGCGGGGGTACTCACAGATACGCAGTATTTT.

This clonotype was observed many times. The chain recombines TRBV19 with TRBJ2-7; D is possibly TRBD2 (7 bases). V shed 5 bases and J shed 3 bases, with 17 bases lying between them. The CDR3 extends over 15 amino acids. The germline CDR1 and CDR2 sequences are LNHDA and SQIVND (reference sequence). CDR3 region: CASSWAGASGYEQYF. CDR3 nucleotides: TGTGCCAGTAGTTGGGCGGGGGCCTCGGGCTACGAGCAGTACTTC.

This clonotype has ten or more counts. This chain links TRBV3-1 with TRBJ2-1, with 10 positions matching TRBD1. CDR3 length: 15 residues. Germline CDR1 is LGHDT and CDR2 is YNNKEL (reference sequence). The V segment lost 4 bases and the J segment 9 bases; nucleotides outside the gene matches: 9. The CDR3 DNA reads as TGTGCCAGCAGCCCGCGGGACAGGGGAATTGGTGAGCAGTTCTTC. It is translated as CASSPRDRGIGEQFF.

This clonotype has only a few counts. The chain joins TRBV5-1 to TRBJ2-5; 8 positions agree with TRBD2. V dropped 3 bases and J dropped 4; count of bases not matched to a gene: 17. Per germline, CDR1 SGHRS and CDR2 YFSETQ. The CDR3 length is 18 residues. The CDR3: CASSSLPTRSGGGETQYF. DNA for the CDR3: TGCGCCAGCAGCTCGCTCCCCACCAGGAGCGGGGGAGGAGAGACCCAGTACTTC.

This clonotype is termed medium-sized. The rearrangement joins TRBV12-3 or TRBV12-4 to TRBJ1-6; no clear D gene. The CDR3 consists of 15 residues. V was trimmed by 4 bases and J by 7 bases, leaving 14 bases between them. The DNA for the CDR3 is TGTGCCAGCAGTTATATCACCATAGAAAATTCACCCCTCCACTTT. Translation: CASSYITIENSPLHF.

This clonotype has ten or more counts. V and J are TRBV11-1 and TRBJ2-7, with 10 bases identical to TRBD1. This CDR3 comprises 15 residues. Germline V gives CDR1 SGHAT, CDR2 FQDESV (reference sequence). V was clipped by 0 bases and J by 4 bases; unmatched bases: 3. In nucleotides, the CDR3 is TGTGCCAGCAGCTTAGCGACAGGGGGCACTTACGAGCAGTACTTC. This sequence encodes CASSLATGGTYEQYF.

This clonotype was seen ten or more times. The rearrangement links TRBV6-5 to TRBJ1-5, with D possibly matching TRBD1 (5 bases). CDR1 and CDR2 from the germline V gene are MNHEY and SVGAGI. V gave up 2 bases and J gave up 4 bases, with 9 bases separating them. This CDR3 spans 14 amino acids. The CDR3 DNA reads as TGTGCCAGCAGTTACCGGGGCCCTAATCAGCCCCAGCATTTT. Amino acid sequence: CASSYRGPNQPQHF.

By sample fraction, this clonotype is medium-sized. The chain uses TRBV30 and TRBJ1-6; 7 positions match TRBD1. The ends lost 5 bases at V and 7 bases at J; junction bases unmatched: 11. The CDR3 has 15 residues. Germline values: CDR1 GTSNPN, CDR2 SVGIG (reference sequence). The CDR3 loop reads CAWGLKRTGNSPLHF. The CDR3 DNA reads TGTGCCTGGGGGCTGAAACGGACAGGAAATTCACCCCTCCACTTT.

The V and J genes are TRBV19 and TRBJ2-4; 8 nucleotides align to TRBD1. The CDR3 is 14 residues long. The V and J ends lost 7 bases and 12 bases, in that order; junction bases with no gene match: 14. Germline assignment: CDR1 LNHDA and CDR2 SQIVND (reference sequence). The CDR3 DNA sequence: TGTGCCAGTACCCCGGACAGGGATTTGCACCATCAGTACTTC. As protein: CASTPDRDLHHQYF.

This clonotype was counted between two and nine times. V and J are TRBV2 and TRBJ2-3; either TRBD1 or TRBD2 may fit D (5 bases each). Germline assignment: CDR1 SNHLY and CDR2 FYNNEI. The V gene lost 5 bases and the J gene lost 0 bases, with 9 bases spanning the gap. This CDR3 is 14 amino acids long. CDR3 in amino acids: CASSQRGSTDTQYF. CDR3 DNA: TGTGCCAGCAGTCAGAGGGGTAGCACAGATACGCAGTATTTT.

This clonotype was counted many times. V and J are TRBV12-3 or TRBV12-4 and TRBJ1-5, with a weak D call TRBD1 (6 bases). This CDR3 has 17 amino acids. V was pared by 4 bases and J by 2 bases, with 18 bases between. The CDR3 loop is CASSSPPVTGRNQPQHF. As DNA, the CDR3 is TGTGCCAGCAGTTCCCCACCCGTGACAGGACGCAATCAGCCCCAGCATTTT.

This clonotype was counted at least ten times. This chain links TRBV20-1 with TRBJ2-5; D is ambiguous. V was trimmed by 0 bases and J by 8 bases, leaving 7 bases between them. The germline V gene encodes CDR1 DFQATT and CDR2 SNEGSKA (reference sequence). The CDR3 loop spans 11 amino acids. CDR3 DNA: TGCAGTGCTAGAGAGGCACCCACCCAGTACTTC. Translated: CSAREAPTQYF.

This clonotype was seen at least ten times. The gene calls are TRBV3-1 and TRBJ2-3, with D maybe TRBD2 (7 bases). Germline CDR1 LGHDT, CDR2 YNNKEL (reference sequence). V was shortened by 3 bases and J by 5 bases, with 12 bases between the two germline ends. The CDR3 has 14 amino acids. The DNA of the CDR3 is TGTGCCAGCAGCCAGATAGGGGGGGGAGATACGCAGTATTTT. Translating gives CASSQIGGGDTQYF.

The table lists this clonotype with many counts. The chain links TRBV5-4 to TRBJ2-7; 7 bases line up with TRBD1. The CDR3 has 13 residues. V was clipped by 2 bases and J by 5 bases; unmatched bases: 4. Per the germline V gene, CDR1 is SGHNT and CDR2 is YYREEE (reference sequence). CDR3 loop: CASSLPDRNEQYF. As DNA, the CDR3 is TGTGCCAGCAGCTTACCGGACAGGAACGAGCAGTACTTC. Using reference TRBV5-4 and TRBJ2-7 for the parts outside the CDR3, the full variable domain is ETGVTQSPTHLIKTRGQQVTLRCSSQSGHNTVSWYQQALGQGPQFIFQYYREEENGRGNFPPRFSGLQFPNYSSELNVNALELDDSALYLCASSLPDRNEQYFGPGTRLTVT.

This clonotype qualifies as medium-sized (0.01 to 0.1%). The genes are TRBV30 and TRBJ1-5; D gene ambiguous. Trimming shortened V by 0 bases and J by 5 bases, and 11 bases separated the two germline ends. Germline lookup yields CDR1 GTSNPN and CDR2 SVGIG (reference sequence). The CDR3 loop spans 14 amino acids. CDR3 DNA: TGTGCCTGGAGTGTAGCTAATGGGGATCAGCCCCAGCATTTT. The encoded protein is CAWSVANGDQPQHF.

The sample holds a few counts of this clonotype. The J gene is TRBJ1-2, the V gene TRBV19; possibly TRBD1 for D (5 bases). This CDR3 has 14 amino acids. Trimming left V 10 bases short and J 4 bases short, with 19 bases between. Germline CDR1 reads LNHDA; CDR2 reads SQIVND (reference sequence). The CDR3 region is CATHVGATGYGYTF. The CDR3 DNA follows: TGTGCCACGCACGTAGGGGCGACGGGCTATGGCTACACCTTC.

This clonotype appeared many times. This sequence joins TRBV10-1 and TRBJ2-5; D may match TRBD1 or TRBD2 (5 bases each). The CDR3 runs 16 residues. In germline, CDR1 is WNHNN, CDR2 SYGVQD (reference sequence). Between the trimmed V and J ends, which lost 0 bases and 5 bases, there was a span of 16 bases. CDR3 DNA sequence: TGCGCCAGCAGTGAGTCGGGCCGGGGCGCGCAGGAGACCCAGTACTTC. Protein sequence: CASSESGRGAQETQYF.

This clonotype was counted ten times or more. CDR3 DNA: TGTGCCAGCAGCCATTGGGGGAGCACAGATACGCAGTATTTT. Protein: CASSHWGSTDTQYF. This chain joins TRBV4-2 and TRBJ2-3; D assignment may be TRBD1 or TRBD2 (5 bases each). This CDR3 has 14 amino acids. V was clipped by 3 bases and J by 0 bases, with 7 bases between them. The germline V gene has CDR1 LGHNA and CDR2 YNFKEQ.

By share, this clonotype ranks as medium-sized. The CDR3 nucleotides read TGTGCCAGCAGTGAATTGTATAGCAATCAGCCCCAGCATTTT. Translated: CASSELYSNQPQHF. The chain is built from TRBV25-1 and TRBJ1-5, with D hard to call. Trimming stripped 1 base from V and 0 bases from J, with 4 bases between. This CDR3 spans 14 amino acids. The germline V gene encodes CDR1 MGHDK and CDR2 SYGVNS.

V and J are TRBV5-1 and TRBJ1-4; the D gene is possibly TRBD1 (5 bases). Trimming pared 5 bases from V and 4 bases from J, leaving 9 bases between. This CDR3 region has 13 residues. Per germline, CDR1 SGHRS and CDR2 YFSETQ. The CDR3 is CASRDGGNEKLFF. In DNA form, the CDR3 reads TGCGCCAGCAGAGACGGGGGTAATGAAAAACTGTTTTTT.

This clonotype was detected ten times or more. J is TRBJ2-1 and V is TRBV29-1, with D unclear. Deletions cut 8 bases from V and 7 bases from J, with 21 bases between. The CDR3 is 14 amino acids. CDR1 and CDR2 from the germline V gene are SQVTM and ANQGSEA. DNA for the CDR3: TGCAGCCCAGAACGTTGGGGTGCTAAAAATGAGCAGTTCTTC. This sequence encodes CSPERWGAKNEQFF.

The chain carries TRBV5-1 and TRBJ2-1; TRBD1 agrees at 8 bases. The CDR3 consists of 14 residues. Trimming cost V 0 bases and J 12 bases; bases outside gene matches: 8. Germline CDR1 SGHRS, CDR2 YFSETQ. The DNA of the CDR3 is TGCGCCAGCAGCTTGGCCAGGGGGCCTTCTTGGCAGTTCTTC. Residues: CASSLARGPSWQFF.